This T cell receptor beta chain was captured in a study of shared clonotypes between healthy human individuals (dated by TCRdb to 2018 to 2021). Regarding the study in general: The cohort comprised two women and a few men aged 18 to 49 years. Each donor's leukapheresis produced roughly between about 0.9 and 9.5 billion PBMCs. Blood TCR repertoires of about five healthy adults were deeply sequenced to estimate repertoire size and the extent of clonotype sharing between individuals. To increase sequencing depth and limit assay-specific biases, TCR repertoire library preparation and sequencing were carried out by different laboratories using diverse techniques. Overall study outcomes, separate from this receptor: Because the study included only a small number of donors, the genetic and exposure-history diversity represented was limited. Only blood was sampled, and tissue TCR repertoires likely differ from those in blood. Pairwise subsampling led to the expectation that sequencing depth would affect the degree of clonotype sharing among donors.

The donors were healthy, HIV-negative adults with no recently reported acute infections or vaccinations. Only Caucasian adults living in Nashville, Tennessee, USA were represented among the donors. For unsorted samples, 75 million to 90 million PBMCs were counted, and genomic DNA was extracted using the QIAamp DNA Blood Mini kit. Blood was obtained by leukapheresis, after which PBMCs were separated by Ficoll-Histopaque density gradient centrifugation and cryopreserved in liquid nitrogen vapor phase. Including cysteine and phenylalanine, the CDR3 has 14 amino acids. Of all the DNA, just the CDR3 is kept, 42 bases in frame from base 1. V is shortened by 1 base, J by 6 bases, and the region joining them spans 12 bases. Looking up the germline V gene yields CDR1 MDHEN and CDR2 SYDVKM. With regard to this clone: The target of this receptor is not known. Qualities for individual bases were not recorded, and no much larger clone is one base off.

TCR CDR3 regions were amplified from genomic DNA by multiplex PCR using the deep immunoSEQ assay. Extracted genomic DNA from each cell subset was distributed evenly across all wells of several immunoSEQ 96-well plates, and each plate was treated as a replicate. Each replicate PCR for unsorted PBMC received roughly 290 ng genomic DNA, equal to around 30,000 T cell genomes. Ten immunoSEQ deep assay plates were used to sequence the unsorted PBMC genomic DNA. Purified libraries were measured with a Qubit 3.0 fluorometer, size-checked on a Bioanalyzer 2100, and measured again with the KAPA Library Quantification kit. Every immunoSEQ 96-well plate was sequenced on a separate single-read 150-cycle Illumina NextSeq 550 flow cell. Processing in the source paper ran as follows. Because the immunoSEQ output included only junctional sequences and no quality scores, the filtering could not be the same as the filtering used for full-length reads. Sequences were annotated with PyIR, a Python wrapper for IgBLAST v1.9, using IMGT germline references to assign V/J genes and CDR3. Reads with weak V/J assignments (E-value above 1e-6), missing CDR3, stop codons, out-of-frame junctions, or ambiguous translated residues were removed. V3J clonotypes were defined as sequences sharing the same inferred V gene, J gene, and CDR3 amino acid sequence. Percentage overlap between repertoires was computed as shared unique clonotypes divided by the size of the smaller repertoire. RTK rarefaction, the Chao1 estimator, and Recon v2.1 estimates of unobserved clonotypes were used to assess repertoire richness. Imported from immuneACCESS, the table was reduced by TCRdb to in-frame sequences with V and J called. These copies leave out some clones; in studies compared against another copy, an unresolved V gene accounts for under half, and the cause of the remainder is not known. The DNA was the basis for D and trimming; V, J and clone size are from that table. The sample table contains 400,000 to 600,000 clones; only one count was recorded for around 79% of them. About 13% of the sample rests with the top ten.

In this chain, TRBV28 is recombined with TRBJ1-2; TRBD1 could be the D gene, as 6 bases match. This TCR derives from a woman between 40 and 55 years old in good health. Some clones in this sample may be carry-over from other donors' samples. The specimen was PBMCs. CDR3 loop: CASSLLRTADGYTF. Read as DNA, the sequence is TGTGCCAGCAGTTTATTAAGGACAGCTGATGGCTACACCTTC.